This T cell receptor beta chain was captured by sequencing in a study of blood T cell repertoires in COVID-19. Study details: The United States, Italy and Spain provided the acute and convalescent COVID-19 samples.

This clone has only one observation. Patients from Seattle were sampled longitudinally, starting during active infection. Generated by immunoSEQ multiplex PCR, the TCRdb table keeps only in-frame clones and is missing some. The sample holds about 310,000 clones, around 90% seen once. The sample taken for sequencing was peripheral blood. The TCR originated in a woman aged 40 to 50 with COVID-19, enrolled during active disease.

The DNA of the CDR3 is TGTGCCAGCAGCACGACGGGCGGCGGGGAAGAGACCCAGTACTTC. Protein sequence: CASSTTGGGEETQYF. The genes are TRBV7-6 and TRBJ2-5; tentative D call: TRBD2 (6 bases). This CDR3 has 15 residues. V gave up 5 bases and J gave up 3 bases, with 16 bases separating them. Germline V gene lookup returns CDR1 SGHVS and CDR2 FNYEAQ.